Shown below are 20 T cell receptor beta chains from a single sample sequenced in a study of metastatic and nonmetastatic thyroid tumors. Patients underwent thyroid surgery, and none had received any treatment before it. Using MiXCR, TCRdb re-called clones from the PCR reads. The sample holds under 95,000 clones, around 7.8% seen once. The sample comprised blood. These TCRs come from a female donor with papillary thyroid cancer or a benign thyroid nodule (not recorded which). Some clones in this sample may be carry-over from other donors' samples.

About this clone: This sequence may be a read error, since a much larger clone differs from it by one base. This sample also contains other DNA sequences that code for the same CDR3. The chain uses TRBV5-6 and TRBJ2-3; the D gene is possibly TRBD1 (6 bases). The CDR3 consists of 13 residues. Trimming removed 3 bases from V and 7 bases from J, with 12 bases in between. Germline CDR1 is SGHDT and CDR2 is YYEEEE. CDR3 in amino acids: CASSSPTGNTQYF. CDR3 coding DNA: TGTGCCAGCAGCTCGCCGACAGGTAATACGCAGTATTTT.

This clone was seen ten or more times. The rearrangement joins TRBV5-1 to TRBJ2-1; the D gene could be TRBD1 or TRBD2 (6 bases each). The CDR3 runs to 16 residues. Germline CDR1 is SGHRS and CDR2 is YFSETQ. Trimming cost V 0 bases and J 7 bases, with 17 bases left between them. The CDR3 bases are TGCGCCAGCAGCTTGGGAGGGGGAGGAGGCGGAAATGAGCAGTTCTTC. Translation gives CASSLGGGGGGNEQFF.

This clone was seen more than once but under ten times. The junction differs from germline at one of its ends, possibly a read error. Other nucleotide sequences from this sample produce the same CDR3. This chain uses TRBV9 with TRBJ1-1, with 7 bases aligning to TRBD1. There are 17 residues in the CDR3. CDR1 is SGDLS and CDR2 is YYNGEE in the germline V gene. The chain's CDR3 is CASSPRGSLLGNTEAFF. CDR3 nucleotides: TGTGCCAGCAGCCCCAGGGGGTCCCTTCTGGGAAACACTGAAGCTTTCTTC.

The table lists this clone with many counts. Without the conserved terminal phenylalanine or tryptophan, this CDR3 likely stems from a read error. The J gene is TRBJ2-5, the V gene TRBV30; a possible D gene is TRBD1 (6 bases). Trimming shortened V by 5 bases and J by 5 bases, and 12 bases separated the two germline ends. The CDR3 covers 12 residues. Germline V CDR1 and CDR2: GTSNPN, SVGIG (reference sequence). For the CDR3, the DNA is TGTGCCTGGGAAGGGGGACGGGAGACCCAGTACCTC. It is translated as CAWEGGRETQYL.

This clone was counted at least ten times. This sequence joins TRBV7-2 and TRBJ1-2, with TRBD1 matching over 10 bases. This CDR3 contains 15 residues. The V gene's germline CDR1 is SGHTA and CDR2 FQGNSA. With V trimmed by 4 bases and J by 5 bases, 7 bases remained unmatched. The CDR3 DNA sequence: TGTGCCAGCAGCTCCGATGGACAGGGGGGATATGGCTACACCTTC. Amino acids: CASSSDGQGGYGYTF.

This clone was found many times. The CDR3 nucleotides read TGTGCCAGCAGCTCCCCCAGGGTTAACTATGGCTACACCTTC. Protein product: CASSSPRVNYGYTF. The chain carries TRBV5-4 and TRBJ1-2; D may be TRBD1 (5 bases). Trimming took off 3 bases at V and 1 base at J, with 10 bases between the two ends. Germline V gives CDR1 SGHNT, CDR2 YYREEE (reference sequence). The CDR3 loop spans 14 amino acids.

This clone turned up a few times. J is TRBJ2-5 and V is TRBV7-6; D may be TRBD2 (5 bases). The V end was cut by 6 bases, the J end by 10 bases, with 12 bases between. In germline, CDR1 is SGHVS, CDR2 FNYEAQ. This CDR3 region has 11 residues. CDR3 protein: CASRKGEDQYF. Here the CDR3 DNA reads TGTGCCAGCAGAAAGGGAGAAGACCAGTACTTC.

About this clone itself: It may be a read error: a sequence one base away is much more abundant. The V call is TRBV15, the J call TRBJ2-4; 7 bases fit TRBD2. The CDR3 has 16 residues. CDR1 LNHNV and CDR2 YYDKDF come from the germline V gene (reference sequence). The V and J ends lost 1 base and 5 bases, in that order; junction bases with no gene match: 8. In nucleotides, the CDR3 is TGTGCCACCAGCAGAGGCCTCCAGGGAGGGGAAAACATTCAGTACTTC. Its translation is CATSRGLQGGENIQYF.

With respect to this clone: A much larger clone differs from this one at a single base, so this may be a read error. The gene calls are TRBV7-8 and TRBJ2-1; TRBD2 aligns across 7 bases. CDR1 is SGHVS, CDR2 FQNEAQ, per germline. Trimming cost V 3 bases and J 7 bases; bases outside gene matches: 9. The CDR3 is 15 amino acids. CDR3 sequence reads: CASSFRRGAGNEQFF. CDR3 bases: TGTGCCAGCAGCTTCCGGCGGGGAGCGGGGAATGAGCAGTTCTTC.

This clone was seen repeatedly, ten times or more. The V call is TRBV12-3 or TRBV12-4, the J call TRBJ2-5; 9 nucleotides match TRBD1. V lost 4 bases, J lost 2 bases, and 5 bases stayed unmatched. The CDR3 consists of 15 residues. The CDR3 DNA sequence: TGTGCCAGCAGTTCCGGACAGGGGCGACAAGAGACCCAGTACTTC. Amino acids: CASSSGQGRQETQYF.

This clone was recorded at least ten times. The chain has TRBV7-9 and TRBJ2-1; a weak D match, TRBD2 (7 bases). Per the germline V gene, CDR1 is SEHNR and CDR2 is FQNEAQ (reference sequence). V was trimmed by 3 bases and J by 7 bases, leaving 13 bases between them. This CDR3 spans 14 amino acids. Written as DNA, the CDR3 is TGTGCCAGCAGCTTTGGCGGGGGCATGAATGAGCAGTTCTTC. This translates into CASSFGGGMNEQFF.

This clone was seen only a few times. The CDR3 region has the DNA TGTGCCAGCAGTTTTCTGGACAGGGGCATTGGTCAGCCCCAGCATTTT. Its protein product is CASSFLDRGIGQPQHF. The chain joins TRBV12-3 or TRBV12-4 to TRBJ1-5, with 9 bases matching TRBD1. The CDR3 loop spans 16 amino acids. V shed 3 bases, J shed 6 bases, and the junction held 9 bases outside the gene matches.

This clone came up many times. This chain uses TRBV24-1 with TRBJ2-1, with D possibly TRBD2 on 5 matching bases. V was cut by 9 bases and J by 6 bases, with 14 bases left in between. The CDR3 length is 13 residues. Looked up from germline, CDR1 is KGHDR and CDR2 is SFDVKD. As DNA, the CDR3 is TGTGCCACCTCAACCGGGGTACGCAATGAGCAGTTCTTC. Protein product: CATSTGVRNEQFF.

The chain recombines TRBV20-1 with TRBJ2-1; D is possibly TRBD2 (5 bases). The CDR3 length is 16 residues. Germline assignment: CDR1 DFQATT and CDR2 SNEGSKA (reference sequence). The V end lost 4 bases, the J end lost 0 bases, and 16 bases lay between the germline ends. The CDR3 bases are TGCAGTGCTACTAGCCCCAGCATCAGCTCCTACAATGAGCAGTTCTTC. It yields the protein CSATSPSISSYNEQFF.

This clone was seen repeatedly, ten times or more. V is TRBV6-1 and J is TRBJ2-7; 12 bases fit TRBD1. The CDR3 spans 14 residues. The germline gives CDR1 MNHNS, CDR2 SASEGT. Trimming at V came to 6 bases and at J to 6 bases, leaving 6 bases not matched to a gene. For the CDR3, the DNA is TGTGCCAGCAGCTGGGGACAGGGGGCGGGCGAGCAGTACTTC. It specifies CASSWGQGAGEQYF.

This clone was recorded at least ten times. The rearrangement uses TRBV10-3 and TRBJ1-2; the D gene is possibly TRBD1 (5 bases). Trimming shortened V by 2 bases and J by 1 base, and 11 bases separated the two germline ends. The CDR3 totals 15 residues. CDR1 ENHRY and CDR2 SYGVKD come from the germline V gene. The CDR3 sequence is CAISEDPRGNYGYTF. In nucleotides, the CDR3 is TGTGCCATCAGTGAGGATCCGAGGGGTAACTATGGCTACACCTTC.

This clone has only a few counts. The V and J genes are TRBV28 and TRBJ2-7; TRBD1 or TRBD2 may be the D gene (5 bases each). V was pared by 8 bases and J by 4 bases, with 9 bases between. This CDR3 comprises 11 residues. Germline V gives CDR1 MDHEN, CDR2 SYDVKM. The CDR3 sequence: CASGWGYEQYF. In DNA, the CDR3 is TGTGCCAGCGGGTGGGGGTACGAGCAGTACTTC.

J is TRBJ1-2 and V is TRBV3-1, with TRBD1 as a possible D gene (6 bases). Trimming took 6 bases from V and 7 from J, leaving 12 bases between them. This CDR3 contains 12 residues. Germline-derived CDR1 and CDR2 are LGHDT and YNNKEL (reference sequence). The CDR3, as DNA: TGTGCCAGCAGTCAACAGGGTTTTGGCTACACCTTC. Protein sequence: CASSQQGFGYTF.

This clone was counted many times. This chain joins TRBV19 and TRBJ2-2; 9 nucleotides align to TRBD1. The J segment lost 5 bases and the V segment lost 4 bases, leaving 8 bases of the junction unmatched. This CDR3 spans 16 amino acids. CDR1 is LNHDA and CDR2 is SQIVND in the germline V gene (reference sequence). This chain's CDR3 is CASSKTTGGYTGELFF. In DNA form, the CDR3 reads TGTGCCAGTAGTAAGACGACAGGGGGTTATACCGGGGAGCTGTTTTTT.

Comment on this clone: This sequence may be a read error, since a much larger clone differs from it by one base. Because the CDR3 is missing its conserved closing phenylalanine or tryptophan, this is likely a read error. J is TRBJ2-7 and V is TRBV6-1; TRBD1 matches at 8 bases. The junction had 8 bases not matched to a gene; V was cut back by 3 bases and J by 7 bases. The CDR3 runs to 14 residues. Germline V gene lookup returns CDR1 MNHNS and CDR2 SASEGT. The CDR3 DNA reads as TGTGCCAGCAGTGATAACAGGGGGATCTGGGAGCAGTACCTC. This gives the protein CASSDNRGIWEQYL.